This entry is about one T cell receptor (beta chain). The target antigen is unknown. The treatment was: oral pan-JAK inhibitor, 5-10 mg twice daily. The data are from a study of CD8+ T cells in alopecia areata. Whole-study results and caveats: For lesional scalp, especially alopecia totalis/universalis, clonality was higher than in normal scalp.

cDNA reverse transcribed from extracted RNA served as the sequencing template. TCRdb keeps only in-frame clones here, not all; method: immunoSEQ multiplex PCR. The sample lists 110,000 to 150,000 clones, less than 70% occurring once. This clonotype originated in a human donor with alopecia areata. This sample comprised CD8+ T cells sorted from blood, obtained at week 4, from a patient treated with tofacitinib.

The CDR3 DNA follows: TGTGCCAGCAGCCCCTCGGGACAGGATTTCTATGGCTACACCTTC. Translating it yields CASSPSGQDFYGYTF. The rearrangement joins TRBV9 to TRBJ1-2; 8 bases align to TRBD1. The CDR3 has 15 amino acids. Unmatched junction bases numbered 9, after V lost 4 bases and J lost 4 bases. Germline loops: CDR1 SGDLS, CDR2 YYNGEE.